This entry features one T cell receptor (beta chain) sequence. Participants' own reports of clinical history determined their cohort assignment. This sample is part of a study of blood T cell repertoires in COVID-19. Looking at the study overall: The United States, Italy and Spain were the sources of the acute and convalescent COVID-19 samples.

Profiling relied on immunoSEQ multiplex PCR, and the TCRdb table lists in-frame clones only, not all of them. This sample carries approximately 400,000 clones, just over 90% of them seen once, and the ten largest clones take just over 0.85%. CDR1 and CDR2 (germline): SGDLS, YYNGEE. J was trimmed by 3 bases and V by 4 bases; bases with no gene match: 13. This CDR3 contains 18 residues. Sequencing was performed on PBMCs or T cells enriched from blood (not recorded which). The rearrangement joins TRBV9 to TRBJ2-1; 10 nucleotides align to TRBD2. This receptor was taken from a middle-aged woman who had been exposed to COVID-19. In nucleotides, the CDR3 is TGTGCCAGCAGCAGACGGACTAGCGGTCTCTTTCTCTACAATGAGCAGTTCTTC. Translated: CASSRRTSGLFLYNEQFF.